The TCR beta chain under discussion was sequenced for a study of shared clonotypes between healthy human individuals. Clones were sequenced by immunoSEQ multiplex PCR, and TCRdb holds only the in-frame ones, with some missing. The data contain around 2.5 million clones, approximately 93% of them singletons. Notes on this clone: In the same sample, other DNA sequences code for this CDR3.

The study separated CD4+ cells into CD45RA+ naive and CD45RA-negative memory subsets. Germline V gives CDR1 MNHEY, CDR2 SMNVEV (reference sequence). The CDR3 is 14 amino acids. Trimming cost V 0 bases and J 6 bases, with 8 bases left between them. This TCR was recovered from a man aged 18 to 29 in good health. Some clones in this sample may be carry-over from other donors' samples. The sample was naive CD4+ T cells from PBMCs. This sample's subset: CD45RA+ positively selected. The chain couples TRBV27 to TRBJ1-4; a weak D match, TRBD1 (6 bases). The CDR3 sequence: CASSLSGTYEKLFF. The CDR3 DNA reads TGTGCCAGCAGTTTATCAGGGACATATGAAAAACTGTTTTTT.